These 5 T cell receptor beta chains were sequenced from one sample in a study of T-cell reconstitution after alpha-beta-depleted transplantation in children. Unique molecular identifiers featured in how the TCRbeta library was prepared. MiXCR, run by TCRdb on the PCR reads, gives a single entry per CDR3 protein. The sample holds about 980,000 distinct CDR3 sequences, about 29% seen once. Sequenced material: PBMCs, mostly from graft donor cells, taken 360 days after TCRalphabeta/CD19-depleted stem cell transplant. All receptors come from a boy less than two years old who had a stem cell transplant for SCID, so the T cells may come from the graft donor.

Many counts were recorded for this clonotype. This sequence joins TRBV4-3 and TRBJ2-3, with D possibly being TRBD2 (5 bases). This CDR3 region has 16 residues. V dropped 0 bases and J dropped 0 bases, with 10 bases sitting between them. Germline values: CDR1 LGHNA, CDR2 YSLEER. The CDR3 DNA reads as TGCGCCAGCAGCCAAGAAGGGAGCGGCAGCACAGATACGCAGTATTTT. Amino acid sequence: CASSQEGSGSTDTQYF.

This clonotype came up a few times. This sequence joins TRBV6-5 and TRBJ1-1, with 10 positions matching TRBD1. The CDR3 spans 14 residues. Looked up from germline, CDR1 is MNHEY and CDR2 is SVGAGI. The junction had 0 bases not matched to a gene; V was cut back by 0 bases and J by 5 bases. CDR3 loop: CASSYSGQGTEAFF. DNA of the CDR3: TGTGCCAGCAGTTACTCGGGACAGGGGACTGAAGCTTTCTTT.

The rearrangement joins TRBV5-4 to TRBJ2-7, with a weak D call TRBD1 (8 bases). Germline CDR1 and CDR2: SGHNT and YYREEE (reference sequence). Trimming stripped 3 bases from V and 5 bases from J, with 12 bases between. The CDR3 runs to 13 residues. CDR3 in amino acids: CASSWTGRDEQYF. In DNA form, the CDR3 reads TGTGCCAGCAGCTGGACAGGGAGGGACGAGCAGTACTTC.

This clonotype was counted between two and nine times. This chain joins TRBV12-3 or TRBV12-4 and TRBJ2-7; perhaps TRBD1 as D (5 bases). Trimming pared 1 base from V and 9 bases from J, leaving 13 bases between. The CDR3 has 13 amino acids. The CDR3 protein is CASSLGAGLWQYF. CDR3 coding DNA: TGTGCCAGCAGTTTAGGGGCAGGGCTTTGGCAGTACTTC.

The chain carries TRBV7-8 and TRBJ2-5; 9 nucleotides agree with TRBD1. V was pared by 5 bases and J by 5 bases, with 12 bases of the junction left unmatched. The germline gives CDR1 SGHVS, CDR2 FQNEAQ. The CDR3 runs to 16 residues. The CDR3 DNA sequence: TGTGCCAGCAGCCCTACTAACAGGGGGCGTGGGGAGACCCAGTACTTC. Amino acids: CASSPTNRGRGETQYF.